This T cell receptor (beta chain) was obtained from a study of Ad26.COV2.S vaccination and SARS-CoV-2 variants. Study as a whole: Each vaccinee took Ad26.COV2.S intramuscularly, once or twice 56 days apart. Study-wide results and caveats: Substantial breadth in spike-specific CD8+ and CD4+ T cell responses was reportedly seen after vaccination.

Libraries were prepared by immunoSEQ multiplex PCR; TCRdb keeps only in-frame clonotypes and omits some of them. The table includes about 350,000 clones, around 88% detected once. In the case of this clone: The antigen is unknown.

Per germline, CDR1 LNHDA and CDR2 SQIVND (reference sequence). The ends were cut back, 1 base at V and 1 base at J, with 7 bases in the middle. The CDR3 runs to 15 residues. As to treatment: some 20 received Ad26.COV2.S at low or high dose, single or two shots; roughly five received placebo; per-sample allocation not given. Sampling occurred on day 63 after the first vaccine or placebo injection. Its platform was an Ad26 vector, and its expressed antigen was Wuhan-strain SARS-CoV-2 spike. Sequenced here: peripheral blood, sampled in a trial of Ad26.COV2.S vaccine versus placebo. The V call is TRBV19, the J call TRBJ2-2; D is ambiguous. This clonotype was obtained from a person aged 18-60 years who received the Ad26.COV2.S COVID-19 vaccine or a placebo. CDR3 bases: TGTGCCAGTAGTATAGGAACGGTGAACACCGGGGAGCTGTTTTTT. Translating gives CASSIGTVNTGELFF.